Below are 8 T cell receptor beta chains sequenced from a single sample in a study of cytomegalovirus exposure and HLA in healthy donors. With 60 Vbeta and 13 Jbeta primers, the PCR was carried out. Assay used: immunoSEQ multiplex PCR; TCRdb lists only in-frame clones, some missing. The data show 150,000 to 200,000 clones, about four fifths seen once. The sequencing input was PBMCs. The receptors were gathered from a man aged 18 to 35 in good health and CMV-seronegative.

CDR3 bases: TGTGCCAGCAGCACCGGACTAGGCCAGACCCAGTACTTC. Protein sequence: CASSTGLGQTQYF. The chain carries TRBV9 and TRBJ2-5; 7 bases match TRBD2. Germline V gene data show CDR1 as SGDLS and CDR2 as YYNGEE. The J segment lost 6 bases and the V segment lost 4 bases, leaving 6 bases of the junction unmatched. This CDR3 is 13 amino acids long.

The J gene is TRBJ1-1, the V gene TRBV21-1; the D segment call TRBD1 is taken from the table without a DNA check. TRBV21-1 is marked as a pseudogene. This CDR3 is built from 15 residues. CDR3 residues: CASSTSTGWDTEAFF. In nucleotides, the CDR3 is TGTGCCAGCAGTACGAGTACAGGGTGGGACACTGAAGCTTTCTTT.

CDR3 coding DNA: TGTGCCAGTAGTATCAGGGCTCCAATGGGCGAACTGTTTTTT. Amino acids: CASSIRAPMGELFF. This chain links TRBV19 with TRBJ1-4; D perhaps matches TRBD1 (5 bases). The germline gives CDR1 LNHDA, CDR2 SQIVND (reference sequence). This CDR3 contains 14 residues. V was shortened by 3 bases and J by 12 bases, with 17 bases between the two germline ends.

The gene calls are TRBV10-3 and TRBJ2-1, with D possibly being TRBD1 (6 bases). This CDR3 has 13 amino acids. Germline lookup yields CDR1 ENHRY and CDR2 SYGVKD. Trimming left V 7 bases short and J 12 bases short, with 19 bases between. In DNA form, the CDR3 reads TGTGCCATCATGGGGGCCCTAAGGAATTCGCAGTTCTTC. Translating gives CAIMGALRNSQFF.

The chain carries TRBV15 and TRBJ2-1; maybe TRBD1 (6 bases). V lost 5 bases and J lost 1, with 12 bases in between. Germline V gene sequence: CDR1 LNHNV, CDR2 YYDKDF (reference sequence). The CDR3 is 15 amino acids. This CDR3 is CATSFRGGSYNEQFF. The CDR3 DNA reads as TGTGCCACCAGCTTCAGGGGCGGGTCCTACAATGAGCAGTTCTTC.

The chain is built from TRBV7-9 and TRBJ2-7, with D tentatively TRBD2 (7 bases). Germline CDR1 reads SEHNR; CDR2 reads FQNEAQ (reference sequence). This CDR3 is built from 13 residues. Deletions cut 6 bases from V and 2 bases from J, with 11 bases between. The CDR3 DNA reads TGTGCCAGCAGTGAGGGGGGGCCCTACGAGCAGTACTTC. Amino acids: CASSEGGPYEQYF. The full variable domain, completed using reference TRBV7-9 and TRBJ2-7, is DTGVSQNPRHKITKRGQNVTFRCDPISEHNRLYWYRQTLGQGPEFLTYFQNEAQLEKSRLLSDRFSAERPKGSFSTLEIQRTEQGDSAMYLCASSEGGPYEQYFGPGTRLTVT.

The rearrangement joins TRBV13 to TRBJ2-7; 7 positions match TRBD1. Germline assignment: CDR1 PRHDT and CDR2 FYEKMQ (reference sequence). V trimming: 1 base; J trimming: 4 bases; junction bases outside the gene matches: 7. The CDR3 spans 15 residues. The CDR3 here is CASSLENRGSYEQYF. DNA of the CDR3: TGTGCCAGCAGCTTAGAAAACAGGGGAAGTTACGAGCAGTACTTC.

The rearrangement joins TRBV5-4 to TRBJ2-5; perhaps TRBD2 as D (7 bases). The CDR3 contains 15 residues. Trimming took 0 bases from V and 5 from J, leaving 14 bases between them. Germline V gene lookup returns CDR1 SGHNT and CDR2 YYREEE (reference sequence). CDR3 region: CASSLGGGAVETQYF. The CDR3 nucleotides read TGTGCCAGCAGCTTGGGGGGGGGCGCGGTGGAGACCCAGTACTTC.